A selection of T cell receptor beta chains follows, all from one sample in a study of breast tumors, draining lymph nodes, adjacent tissues. TCRdb re-called the multiplex PCR reads through MiXCR, storing one row per CDR3 protein. The profile shows roughly 130,000 distinct CDR3 sequences, about 20% of them singletons. Sample: axillary lymph node tissue. Receptors were obtained from a female donor with breast cancer. Some clones in this sample may be carry-over from other donors' samples. CDR3s include the opening cysteine and the closing phenylalanine or tryptophan. Fields, in order: CDR3 protein, CDR3 DNA, J gene, D gene, clone size, V gene. The D gene is left open where the match is weak. Size tells how often a clone was seen (once, few, many) or the class of an expanded clone, and some rows leave it out.

cdr3_aa: CASSSREGGDGYTF
cdr3_nt: TGTGCCAGCAGCTCAAGGGAAGGGGGGGATGGCTACACCTTC
j_call: TRBJ1-2
d_call: .
clone_size: many
v_call: TRBV3-1

cdr3_aa: CASSPQGGGYEQYF
cdr3_nt: TGTGCCAGCAGCCCCCAGGGCGGGGGCTACGAGCAGTACTTC
j_call: TRBJ2-7
d_call: TRBD2
clone_size: many
v_call: TRBV7-2

cdr3_aa: CASTLPGWQTLTYEQYF
cdr3_nt: TGTGCCAGCACCCTCCCGGGGTGGCAGACTCTAACCTACGAGCAGTACTTC
j_call: TRBJ2-7
d_call: .
clone_size: many
v_call: TRBV6-1

cdr3_aa: CASSKDGNYGYTF
cdr3_nt: TGCGCCAGCAGCAAGGACGGAAACTATGGCTACACCTTC
j_call: TRBJ1-2
d_call: .
clone_size: many
v_call: TRBV5-1

cdr3_aa: CASSLGTSASTDTQYF
cdr3_nt: TGTGCCAGCAGCTTGGGGACTAGCGCCAGCACAGATACGCAGTATTTT
j_call: TRBJ2-3
d_call: TRBD2
clone_size: many
v_call: TRBV11-2

cdr3_aa: CATSGPLAGGTYEQYF
cdr3_nt: TGTGCCACCAGCGGACCCTTAGCGGGAGGGACCTACGAGCAGTACTTC
j_call: TRBJ2-7
d_call: TRBD2
clone_size: many
v_call: TRBV15

cdr3_aa: CASRGRDRYNEQFF
cdr3_nt: TGTGCCAGCAGAGGCCGGGACAGGTACAATGAGCAGTTCTTC
j_call: TRBJ2-1
d_call: TRBD1
clone_size: many
v_call: TRBV7-9

cdr3_aa: CASSDRGTGDGGTQYF
cdr3_nt: TGTGCCAGCAGCGACCGAGGGACCGGGGATGGGGGGACCCAGTACTTC
j_call: TRBJ2-5
d_call: .
clone_size: many
v_call: TRBV9

cdr3_aa: CASRPGGAGQETQYF
cdr3_nt: TGTGCCAGCAGACCGGGTGGAGCGGGACAAGAGACCCAGTACTTC
j_call: TRBJ2-5
d_call: TRBD2
clone_size: many
v_call: TRBV7-9

cdr3_aa: CASSQVGRSNYGYTF
cdr3_nt: TGCGCCAGCAGCCAAGTTGGCAGATCTAACTATGGCTACACCTTC
j_call: TRBJ1-2
d_call: .
clone_size: many
v_call: TRBV4-1

cdr3_aa: CSASTDGIFENSPLHF
cdr3_nt: TGCAGTGCTAGTACGGACGGGATCTTTGAGAATTCACCCCTCCACTTT
j_call: TRBJ1-6
d_call: .
clone_size: many
v_call: TRBV20-1

cdr3_aa: CASSLSSRGKETQYF
cdr3_nt: TGTGCCAGCAGTTTATCTTCCAGGGGAAAGGAGACCCAGTACTTC
j_call: TRBJ2-5
d_call: .
clone_size: many
v_call: TRBV12-3/TRBV12-4

cdr3_aa: CASSPPRVNEQFF
cdr3_nt: TGTGCCAGCAGCCCTCCCAGGGTTAATGAGCAGTTCTTC
j_call: TRBJ2-1
d_call: .
clone_size: many
v_call: TRBV9

cdr3_aa: CASSQRGRPRNYGYTF
cdr3_nt: TGTGCCAGCAGCCAAAGAGGCAGGCCGAGGAACTATGGCTACACCTTC
j_call: TRBJ1-2
d_call: .
clone_size: many
v_call: TRBV12-3/TRBV12-4

cdr3_aa: CATSRGARSTDTQYF
cdr3_nt: TGTGCCACCAGCAGAGGGGCCCGGAGCACAGATACGCAGTATTTT
j_call: TRBJ2-3
d_call: .
clone_size: many
v_call: TRBV15

cdr3_aa: CASKSGMAYNEQFF
cdr3_nt: TGTGCCAGCAAGTCAGGGATGGCGTACAATGAGCAGTTCTTC
j_call: TRBJ2-1
d_call: .
clone_size: many
v_call: TRBV2

cdr3_aa: CSARAARRGGGGLADTQYF
cdr3_nt: TGCAGTGCTAGAGCCGCGCGGCGGGGGGGCGGAGGGTTAGCAGATACGCAGTATTTT
j_call: TRBJ2-3
d_call: TRBD2
clone_size: many
v_call: TRBV20-1

cdr3_aa: CSASFRGTTGELFF
cdr3_nt: TGCAGTGCTAGTTTTCGGGGGACCACCGGGGAGCTGTTTTTT
j_call: TRBJ2-2
d_call: .
clone_size: many
v_call: TRBV20-1

cdr3_aa: CASSLDYGSLTETQYF
cdr3_nt: TGTGCCAGCAGCTTAGATTATGGCTCCTTGACAGAGACCCAGTACTTC
j_call: TRBJ2-5
d_call: .
clone_size: .
v_call: TRBV11-2

cdr3_aa: CASSWSKRNEQFF
cdr3_nt: TGTGCCAGCAGTTGGAGCAAAAGGAATGAGCAGTTCTTC
j_call: TRBJ2-1
d_call: .
clone_size: .
v_call: TRBV27

cdr3_aa: CASSEGQILGYGYTF
cdr3_nt: TGTGCCAGCAGCGAGGGGCAGATCCTCGGGTATGGCTACACCTTC
j_call: TRBJ1-2
d_call: .
clone_size: many
v_call: TRBV2

cdr3_aa: CSASDSVYGYTF
cdr3_nt: TGCAGTGCTAGCGACAGCGTCTATGGCTACACCTTC
j_call: TRBJ1-2
d_call: .
clone_size: many
v_call: TRBV20-1

cdr3_aa: CASSLVRDSPSYEQYF
cdr3_nt: TGTGCCAGCAGCTTGGTCCGGGACTCCCCTTCCTACGAGCAGTACTTC
j_call: TRBJ2-7
d_call: .
clone_size: many
v_call: TRBV5-6

cdr3_aa: CSASWGRDNEQFF
cdr3_nt: TGCAGTGCTAGTTGGGGGAGGGACAATGAGCAGTTCTTC
j_call: TRBJ2-1
d_call: TRBD2
clone_size: many
v_call: TRBV20-1

cdr3_aa: CASSLERTLHEQYF
cdr3_nt: TGTGCCAGCAGCTTAGAAAGGACACTCCACGAGCAGTACTTC
j_call: TRBJ2-7
d_call: .
clone_size: .
v_call: TRBV11-2

cdr3_aa: CASSLLAGGPHEQFF
cdr3_nt: TGCGCCAGCAGCTTGTTGGCGGGAGGGCCCCATGAGCAGTTCTTC
j_call: TRBJ2-1
d_call: TRBD2
clone_size: .
v_call: TRBV5-1

cdr3_aa: CASSLSGLYNEQFF
cdr3_nt: TGCGCCAGCAGCTTGTCCGGCCTCTACAATGAGCAGTTCTTC
j_call: TRBJ2-1
d_call: .
clone_size: many
v_call: TRBV5-1

cdr3_aa: CSVDRGDGEKLFF
cdr3_nt: TGCAGCGTTGATAGGGGGGACGGTGAAAAACTGTTTTTT
j_call: TRBJ1-4
d_call: .
clone_size: few
v_call: TRBV29-1

cdr3_aa: CASSPTGTGGAYEQYF
cdr3_nt: TGTGCCAGCTCACCCACTGGGACAGGGGGAGCCTACGAGCAGTACTTC
j_call: TRBJ2-7
d_call: TRBD1
clone_size: .
v_call: TRBV18

cdr3_aa: CASSGGLVSYNEQFF
cdr3_nt: TGTGCCAGCAGTGGGGGACTAGTCTCCTACAATGAGCAGTTCTTC
j_call: TRBJ2-1
d_call: TRBD2
clone_size: many
v_call: TRBV6-1

cdr3_aa: CASSYSRLVETQYF
cdr3_nt: TGTGCCAGCAGTTACTCGAGGCTAGTAGAGACCCAGTACTTC
j_call: TRBJ2-5
d_call: .
clone_size: many
v_call: TRBV6-2/TRBV6-3

cdr3_aa: CASSPGAGSSYEQYF
cdr3_nt: TGCGCCAGCAGCCCGGGGGCGGGGAGCTCCTACGAGCAGTACTTC
j_call: TRBJ2-7
d_call: .
clone_size: many
v_call: TRBV10-1

cdr3_aa: CASSPPWETQYF
cdr3_nt: TGTGCCAGCTCACCACCGTGGGAGACCCAGTACTTC
j_call: TRBJ2-5
d_call: .
clone_size: many
v_call: TRBV18

cdr3_aa: CAWSVTRKETQYF
cdr3_nt: TGTGCCTGGAGTGTTACACGAAAAGAGACCCAGTACTTC
j_call: TRBJ2-5
d_call: .
clone_size: many
v_call: TRBV30

cdr3_aa: CASSKGQGDRDTQYF
cdr3_nt: TGTGCCAGCAGCAAGGGACAGGGGGATCGAGATACGCAGTATTTT
j_call: TRBJ2-3
d_call: TRBD1
clone_size: many
v_call: TRBV2

cdr3_aa: CSARSSTQGLAGNTIYF
cdr3_nt: TGCAGTGCTAGATCTTCGACTCAGGGGTTGGCTGGAAACACCATATATTTT
j_call: TRBJ1-3
d_call: .
clone_size: many
v_call: TRBV20-1

cdr3_aa: CASSLSGGANVLTF
cdr3_nt: TGTGCCAGCAGTTTATCAGGGGGGGCCAACGTCCTGACTTTC
j_call: TRBJ2-6
d_call: .
clone_size: many
v_call: TRBV12-3/TRBV12-4

cdr3_aa: CASSPSGTVNYGYTF
cdr3_nt: TGTGCCAGCAGTCCCTCCGGGACAGTCAACTATGGCTACACCTTC
j_call: TRBJ1-2
d_call: TRBD1
clone_size: few
v_call: TRBV27

cdr3_aa: CASSSWSSVDEQFF
cdr3_nt: TGTGCCAGCAGTTCCTGGTCGTCGGTCGATGAGCAGTTCTTC
j_call: TRBJ2-1
d_call: .
clone_size: many
v_call: TRBV12-3/TRBV12-4

cdr3_aa: CATGAGSGGAQETQYF
cdr3_nt: TGTGCCACCGGCGCTGGTAGCGGGGGGGCCCAAGAGACCCAGTACTTC
j_call: TRBJ2-5
d_call: TRBD2
clone_size: many
v_call: TRBV10-3

cdr3_aa: CASGTAYEQYF
cdr3_nt: TGTGCCAGTGGTACAGCCTACGAGCAGTACTTC
j_call: TRBJ2-7
d_call: .
clone_size: many
v_call: TRBV19

cdr3_aa: CASALGSGTGTDTQYF
cdr3_nt: TGTGCCAGCGCGCTGGGGTCGGGTACTGGCACAGATACGCAGTATTTT
j_call: TRBJ2-3
d_call: .
clone_size: .
v_call: TRBV27

cdr3_aa: CASTRFGSKEGDTQYF
cdr3_nt: TGTGCCAGCACCCGATTCGGGTCGAAGGAGGGAGATACGCAGTATTTT
j_call: TRBJ2-3
d_call: .
clone_size: many
v_call: TRBV5-6

cdr3_aa: CASSLFLSGRENYEQYF
cdr3_nt: TGTGCCAGCAGTTTATTTCTTAGCGGGAGGGAAAACTACGAGCAGTACTTC
j_call: TRBJ2-7
d_call: TRBD2
clone_size: .
v_call: TRBV28

cdr3_aa: CANSEGVYNEQFF
cdr3_nt: TGCGCCAACAGTGAGGGTGTCTACAATGAGCAGTTCTTC
j_call: TRBJ2-1
d_call: .
clone_size: many
v_call: TRBV10-2

cdr3_aa: CASSLSSDYGYTF
cdr3_nt: TGTGCCAGCAGCTTATCCAGTGATTATGGCTACACCTTC
j_call: TRBJ1-2
d_call: .
clone_size: many
v_call: TRBV7-3

cdr3_aa: CASSLSGELSF
cdr3_nt: TGTGCCAGCAGTTTATCCGGGGAGCTGTCTTTT
j_call: TRBJ2-2
d_call: .
clone_size: .
v_call: TRBV27

cdr3_aa: CASSEVPGLRKNIQYF
cdr3_nt: TGTGCCAGCAGTGAAGTCCCGGGACTGCGAAAAAACATTCAGTACTTC
j_call: TRBJ2-4
d_call: .
clone_size: .
v_call: TRBV6-1

cdr3_aa: CASSFGDRGYEQYF
cdr3_nt: TGTGCCAGCAGCTTTGGGGACAGGGGATACGAGCAGTACTTC
j_call: TRBJ2-7
d_call: TRBD1
clone_size: .
v_call: TRBV7-9

cdr3_aa: CSAERGSGEGETQYF
cdr3_nt: TGCAGTGCCGAGAGGGGTAGCGGGGAGGGGGAGACCCAGTACTTC
j_call: TRBJ2-5
d_call: TRBD2
clone_size: .
v_call: TRBV20-1